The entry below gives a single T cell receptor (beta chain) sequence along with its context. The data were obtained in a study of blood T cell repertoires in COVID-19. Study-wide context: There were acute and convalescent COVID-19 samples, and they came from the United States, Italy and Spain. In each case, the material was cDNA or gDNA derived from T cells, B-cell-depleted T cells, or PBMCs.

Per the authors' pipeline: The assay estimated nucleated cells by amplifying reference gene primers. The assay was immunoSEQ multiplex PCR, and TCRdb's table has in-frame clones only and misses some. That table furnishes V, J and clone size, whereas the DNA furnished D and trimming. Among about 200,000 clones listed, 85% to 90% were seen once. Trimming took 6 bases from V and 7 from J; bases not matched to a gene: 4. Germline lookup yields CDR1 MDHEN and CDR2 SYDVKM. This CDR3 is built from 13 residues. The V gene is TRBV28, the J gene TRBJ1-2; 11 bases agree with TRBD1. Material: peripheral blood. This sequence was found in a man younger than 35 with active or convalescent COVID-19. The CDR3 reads CASRDRGPGGYTF. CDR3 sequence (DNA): TGTGCCAGCAGGGACAGGGGGCCGGGTGGCTACACCTTC.